These T cell receptor beta chains were read from a single sample in a study of T cell changes during pregnancy in multiple sclerosis. Profiled with immunoSEQ multiplex PCR; TCRdb holds only in-frame clones, not every one. The sample lists about 38,000 clones; 75% to 95% were seen once. The source material was CD8+ T cells from peripheral blood mononuclear cells, sampled after pregnancy. These receptors were obtained from a female donor with multiple sclerosis, enrolled in a pregnancy study. Each CDR3 is given with its conserved first and last residue. The D gene is left open where the match is weak. Clone size appears in some rows only: once, few, many, or a class for an expanded clone.

J: TRBJ2-1; size: .; V: TRBV27; D: .; DNA: TGTGCCAGCTCGAAAACGCGGGACCGCCCTCGTGAGCAGTTCTTC; CDR3: CASSKTRDRPREQFF
J: TRBJ2-3; size: .; V: TRBV6-4; D: TRBD2; DNA: TGTGCCAGCAGTGGGGCTAGCGGGGGCACCACAGATACGCAGTATTTT; CDR3: CASSGASGGTTDTQYF
J: TRBJ2-7; size: .; V: TRBV7-9; D: TRBD2; DNA: TGTGCCAGCAGCTTAACGCTAGCGGGGGGTATCTACGAGCAGTACTTC; CDR3: CASSLTLAGGIYEQYF
J: TRBJ1-2; size: .; V: TRBV2; D: .; DNA: TGTGCCAGCAGACCCGGACAAAGCTACACCTTC; CDR3: CASRPGQSYTF
J: TRBJ1-2; size: .; V: TRBV5-5; D: TRBD1; DNA: TGTGCCAGCAGCTCCCCGGACAGGCAGAACTATGGCTACACCTTC; CDR3: CASSSPDRQNYGYTF
J: TRBJ2-2; size: .; V: TRBV19; D: .; DNA: TGTGCCAGTAGTTCGAGGACAGCCCGCTCTGAATCTTGGAACACCGGGGAGCTGTTTTTT; CDR3: CASSSRTARSESWNTGELFF
J: TRBJ1-2; size: .; V: TRBV6-1; D: .; DNA: TGTGCCAGCAGTGATCAGAACTATGGCTACACCTTC; CDR3: CASSDQNYGYTF
J: TRBJ1-5; size: .; V: TRBV7-8; D: TRBD1; DNA: TGTGCCAGCAGCTTAGACTACAGGGGGCCCAATCAGCCCCAGCATTTT; CDR3: CASSLDYRGPNQPQHF
J: TRBJ1-2; size: .; V: TRBV7-9; D: .; DNA: TGTGCCAGCAGCCCAGGGGTGGATGGCTACACCTTC; CDR3: CASSPGVDGYTF
J: TRBJ2-7; size: .; V: TRBV28; D: .; DNA: TGTGCCAGCAGCCCCAACTACGAGCAGTACTTC; CDR3: CASSPNYEQYF
J: TRBJ2-7; size: .; V: TRBV10-1; D: .; DNA: TGCGCCAGCAGCCCTAACCTCGGGGGGCCTACCTACGAGCAGTACTTC; CDR3: CASSPNLGGPTYEQYF
J: TRBJ1-1; size: .; V: TRBV7-9; D: .; DNA: TGTGCCAGCAGCTTACAGGTTTTGAACACTGAAGCTTTCTTT; CDR3: CASSLQVLNTEAFF
J: TRBJ1-3; size: few; V: TRBV28; D: .; DNA: TGTGCCAGCAGTTTGGGACTGCCTTGGAACACCATATATTTT; CDR3: CASSLGLPWNTIYF
J: TRBJ1-2; size: once; V: TRBV11-2; D: TRBD1; DNA: TGTGCCAGCAGCCTCGGGACAGTGTATGGCTACACCTTC; CDR3: CASSLGTVYGYTF
J: TRBJ1-2; size: once; V: TRBV5-6; D: .; DNA: TGTGCCAGCAGCTTGTCAGGTCACTATGGCTACACCTTC; CDR3: CASSLSGHYGYTF
J: TRBJ1-2; size: .; V: TRBV7-2; D: TRBD1; DNA: TGTGCCAGCACCTCTTTGGACAGGGTTCATGGCTACACCTTC; CDR3: CASTSLDRVHGYTF
J: TRBJ2-5; size: .; V: TRBV28; D: .; DNA: TGTGCCAGCAGTTTATTCGGACAGCCGAGGGTAGAGACCCAGTACTTC; CDR3: CASSLFGQPRVETQYF
J: TRBJ2-1; size: .; V: TRBV10-3; D: .; DNA: TGTGCCATCAGTGACCCCCCAACCAATCCCCGACCGGGACAACCCCTCAATGAGCAGTTCTTC; CDR3: CAISDPPTNPRPGQPLNEQFF
J: TRBJ2-7; size: .; V: TRBV7-9; D: .; DNA: TGTGCCAGCAGTTTTGAGGGAGGTAACGAGCAGTACTTC; CDR3: CASSFEGGNEQYF
J: TRBJ1-1; size: .; V: TRBV5-1; D: .; DNA: TGCGCCAGCAGCTTTAATTTGTTCACTGAAGCTTTCTTT; CDR3: CASSFNLFTEAFF
J: TRBJ2-7; size: .; V: TRBV14; D: .; DNA: TGTGCCAGCAGCCAAGAAACAGGGAGCTCCTACGAGCAGTACTTC; CDR3: CASSQETGSSYEQYF
J: TRBJ1-2; size: .; V: TRBV7-2; D: .; DNA: TGTGCCAGCAGCCCGAGGATGGGAGTCTCCTATGGCTACACCTTC; CDR3: CASSPRMGVSYGYTF
J: TRBJ2-3; size: .; V: TRBV5-1; D: .; DNA: TGCGCCAGCAGCCCACGGACTCAAACCTTAGATACGCAGTATTTT; CDR3: CASSPRTQTLDTQYF
J: TRBJ2-3; size: .; V: TRBV28; D: TRBD1; DNA: TGTGCCAGCAGTTTAGGGCAGGGGGTAACAGATACGCAGTATTTT; CDR3: CASSLGQGVTDTQYF
J: TRBJ2-1; size: .; V: TRBV19; D: TRBD2; DNA: TGTGCCAGTAGTATGGTGGCTAGCGGGAGAAAGGCTGAGCAGTTCTTC; CDR3: CASSMVASGRKAEQFF
J: TRBJ2-1; size: few; V: TRBV7-8; D: .; DNA: TGTGCCAGCAGTCCACACTACAATGAGCAGTTCTTC; CDR3: CASSPHYNEQFF
J: TRBJ2-5; size: .; V: TRBV5-6; D: TRBD1; DNA: TGTGCCAGCAGCTTAACAGGGGGTTTATCCCAAGAGACCCAGTACTTC; CDR3: CASSLTGGLSQETQYF
J: TRBJ2-7; size: .; V: TRBV11-2; D: .; DNA: TGTGCCAGCAGCTTAGGGCGTGAGGCCTACGAGCAGTACTTC; CDR3: CASSLGREAYEQYF
J: TRBJ2-1; size: .; V: TRBV1; D: .; DNA: TGCACCAGCATCCTAGGGACTAGCGGGAGGGTAGGTCTAAACAATGAGCAGTTCTTC; CDR3: CTSILGTSGRVGLNNEQFF
J: TRBJ2-7; size: .; V: TRBV27; D: TRBD1; DNA: TGTGCCAGCAGGGACAGGGATTACGAGCAGTACTTC; CDR3: CASRDRDYEQYF
J: TRBJ2-7; size: .; V: TRBV2; D: .; DNA: TGTGCCAGCACTTGGACAGTGTTCTCCTACGAGCAGTACTTC; CDR3: CASTWTVFSYEQYF
J: TRBJ2-2; size: .; V: TRBV9; D: .; DNA: TGTGCCAGCAGCGCCGACAGCACCGGGGAGCTGTTTTTT; CDR3: CASSADSTGELFF
J: TRBJ2-3; size: .; V: TRBV9; D: .; DNA: TGTGCCAGCAGCGCCGGTAGCGACCCCACAGATACGCAGTATTTT; CDR3: CASSAGSDPTDTQYF
J: TRBJ2-3; size: .; V: TRBV2; D: TRBD2; DNA: TGTGCCAGCACCGGACTAGCGGGGGGGCATGATACGCAGTATTTT; CDR3: CASTGLAGGHDTQYF
J: TRBJ2-1; size: once; V: TRBV7-6; D: .; DNA: TGTGCCAGCAGCTTAAAGGGCAGGGGGAAGGTAGCGGGAAGCTCCTACAATGAGCAGTTCTTC; CDR3: CASSLKGRGKVAGSSYNEQFF
J: TRBJ1-2; size: .; V: TRBV27; D: .; DNA: TGTGCCAGCAGCCGGTGGGGGGGTGACTATGGCTACACCTTC; CDR3: CASSRWGGDYGYTF
J: TRBJ2-1; size: .; V: TRBV27; D: TRBD2; DNA: TGTGCCGTCAGGACTAGCGGGAGAGTGAATGAGCAGTTCTTC; CDR3: CAVRTSGRVNEQFF
J: TRBJ2-1; size: once; V: TRBV4-2; D: .; DNA: TGTGCCAGCAGCCAAGCCGCTATATTGCCGATTTGGAGCTCCTACAATGAGCAGTTCTTC; CDR3: CASSQAAILPIWSSYNEQFF
J: TRBJ1-5; size: .; V: TRBV6-5; D: TRBD1; DNA: TGTGCCAGCAGCCAACGACAGGGAAATAAGCCCCAGCATTTT; CDR3: CASSQRQGNKPQHF
J: TRBJ2-7; size: once; V: TRBV10-3; D: .; DNA: TGTGCCATCGGTGAGCAACACAGGGAACCCTACGAGCAGTACTTC; CDR3: CAIGEQHREPYEQYF
J: TRBJ2-5; size: .; V: TRBV18; D: TRBD2; DNA: TGTGCCAGCTCACGGCGGGGGGGCCCGTCCGAGACCCAGTACTTC; CDR3: CASSRRGGPSETQYF
J: TRBJ2-2; size: .; V: TRBV7-9; D: TRBD1; DNA: TGTGCCAGCATTTGGGACAGGGGGCGGCCCGGGGAGCTGTTTTTT; CDR3: CASIWDRGRPGELFF
J: TRBJ1-4; size: .; V: TRBV27; D: .; DNA: TGTGCCAGCAGTCCCCGCGTTACTAATGAAAAACTGTTTTTT; CDR3: CASSPRVTNEKLFF
J: TRBJ1-1; size: .; V: TRBV5-1; D: .; DNA: TGCGCCAGCAGCTTGGGAAGGGAGATGAACACTGAAGCTTTCTTT; CDR3: CASSLGREMNTEAFF
J: TRBJ2-5; size: .; V: TRBV27; D: TRBD2; DNA: TGTGCCAGCAGTTCATCCTGGGGGGAGCGGGGCCAAGAGACCCAGTACTTC; CDR3: CASSSSWGERGQETQYF
J: TRBJ2-3; size: .; V: TRBV7-9; D: TRBD2; DNA: TGTGCCAGCAGCTTCCTAGCGGGGAAGACAGATACGCAGTATTTT; CDR3: CASSFLAGKTDTQYF
J: TRBJ2-7; size: .; V: TRBV9; D: TRBD2; DNA: TGTGCCAGCAGCGTAGGGGGACTAGCGGTTGGCGAGCAGTACTTC; CDR3: CASSVGGLAVGEQYF